The 11 T cell receptor beta chains reported below all come from one sample, sequenced in a study of blood T cell repertoires in COVID-19. Profiled with immunoSEQ multiplex PCR; TCRdb holds only in-frame clones, not every one. The data contain fewer than 300,000 clones, 70% to 90% of them singletons. The sequenced sample was peripheral blood. The source is a woman in her thirties with COVID-19, enrolled during active disease.

This clone has more than one count but fewer than ten. The J gene is TRBJ1-4, the V gene TRBV7-2, with a possible D match to TRBD1 (6 bases). Germline V gene data show CDR1 as SGHTA and CDR2 as FQGNSA. Trimming cost V 5 bases and J 0 bases, with 13 bases left between them. CDR3 length: 16 residues. CDR3 amino acids: CASSRTAEATNEKLFF. CDR3 sequence (DNA): TGTGCCAGCAGCAGGACAGCTGAAGCAACTAATGAAAAACTGTTTTTT.

Only a few counts were recorded for this clone. The chain has TRBV7-6 and TRBJ2-3; no firm D call. The CDR3 loop spans 13 amino acids. Between the trimmed V and J ends, which lost 8 bases and 5 bases, there was a span of 14 bases. In germline, CDR1 is SGHVS, CDR2 FNYEAQ. The CDR3 nucleotides are TGTGCCAGCGCAGGCCACCTCAAAGATACGCAGTATTTT. This encodes CASAGHLKDTQYF.

This clone turned up a few times. V is TRBV19 and J is TRBJ1-5; D unresolved. There are 14 residues in the CDR3. Germline CDR1 LNHDA, CDR2 SQIVND (reference sequence). V lost 4 bases, J lost 6 bases, and 13 bases lay in between. The CDR3: CASSKYDRGQPQHF. In nucleotides, the CDR3 is TGTGCCAGTAGTAAGTATGATAGAGGTCAGCCCCAGCATTTT. The full variable domain, completed using reference TRBV19 and TRBJ1-5, is DGGITQSPKYLFRKEGQNVTLSCEQNLNHDAMYWYRQDPGQGLRLIYYSQIVNDFQKGDIAEGYSVSREKKESFPLTVTSAQKNPTAFYLCASSKYDRGQPQHFGDGTRLSIL.

This chain uses TRBV7-8 with TRBJ2-7; D is possibly TRBD2 (6 bases). In germline, CDR1 is SGHVS, CDR2 FQNEAQ. Between the trimmed V and J ends, which lost 3 bases and 9 bases, there was a span of 21 bases. The CDR3 runs 15 residues. The CDR3 protein is CASSLGGDHGKGQYF. The DNA of the CDR3 is TGTGCCAGCAGCTTGGGCGGGGACCACGGGAAGGGGCAGTACTTC.

CDR3 sequence: CASSQRPVPGVDTDTQYF. As DNA, the CDR3 is TGCGCCAGCAGTCAACGCCCCGTTCCCGGGGTGGACACAGATACGCAGTATTTT. V usage is TRBV23-1 and J usage is TRBJ2-3, with D maybe TRBD2 (5 bases). TRBV23-1 is an open reading frame, and its role is uncertain. Deletions cut 2 bases from V and 2 bases from J, with 20 bases between. This CDR3 comprises 18 residues.

This clone showed up just a few times. The genes are TRBV29-1 and TRBJ2-7, with 7 bases fitting TRBD2. Germline CDR1 SQVTM, CDR2 ANQGSEA. With V trimmed by 0 bases and J by 12 bases, 14 bases remained unmatched. This CDR3 is 14 amino acids long. CDR3 sequence reads: CSVEDGTKPRHRYF. The DNA of the CDR3 is TGCAGCGTTGAAGATGGGACTAAACCCAGACATCGGTACTTC.

A single count supports this clone. This rearrangement joins TRBV15 to TRBJ1-1; D not resolved. Germline V CDR1 and CDR2: LNHNV, YYDKDF (reference sequence). The V end lost 0 bases, the J end lost 0 bases, and 8 bases lay between the germline ends. CDR3 length equals 15 residues. CDR3 amino acids: CATSRDITLNTEAFF. CDR3 nucleotide sequence: TGTGCCACCAGCAGAGATATAACTTTGAACACTGAAGCTTTCTTT.

The chain carries TRBV6-5 and TRBJ1-1, with D unclear. In germline, CDR1 is MNHEY, CDR2 SVGAGI. V gave up 5 bases and J gave up 11 bases, with 15 bases separating them. The length of the CDR3 is 12 residues. CDR3 loop: CASSPLGERAFF. The CDR3 coding sequence is TGTGCCAGCAGTCCCCTCGGAGAGCGGGCTTTCTTT.

V is TRBV14 and J is TRBJ1-1, with D possibly matching TRBD1 (5 bases). The CDR3 totals 14 residues. V lost 4 bases and J lost 4, with 13 bases in between. Germline CDR1 and CDR2: SGHDN and FVKESK. CDR3 DNA: TGTGCCAGCAGCCTACAGGAAATCAGCACTGAAGCTTTCTTT. Its protein product is CASSLQEISTEAFF.

J is TRBJ1-6 and V is TRBV2; TRBD1 matches at 9 bases. From germline, CDR1 is SNHLY and CDR2 FYNNEI. The CDR3 runs 15 residues. V lost 6 bases and J lost 9; bases outside the gene matches: 9. CDR3 in amino acids: CASRNRTGVSSPLHF. In DNA form, the CDR3 reads TGTGCCAGCAGGAACCGGACAGGGGTCAGTTCACCCCTCCACTTT.

The CDR3 protein is CASSEVGLRAGELFF. The CDR3 DNA reads as TGTGCCAGCAGTGAGGTGGGCCTCCGTGCCGGGGAGCTGTTTTTT. The chain recombines TRBV2 with TRBJ2-2; D is uncertain. CDR3 length equals 15 residues. CDR1 is SNHLY, CDR2 FYNNEI, per germline. V was trimmed by 3 bases and J by 6 bases, leaving 14 bases between them.